These 10 T cell receptor beta chains were sequenced from one sample in a study of T cells expressing NK-cell markers. Reprocessing the 5' RACE reads, TCRdb reports a single entry for every CDR3 protein and omits DNA. This table holds about 390,000 distinct CDR3 sequences. The material sequenced was blood T cells: a sorted CD56 or NKG2C T cell subset, CD4+ or CD8+ T cells, or bulk PBMC T cells (not recorded which). Receptor source: a woman aged 45-59 years in good health.

V and J are TRBV3-1 and TRBJ1-1. Germline CDR1 is LGHDT and CDR2 is YNNKEL (reference sequence). The CDR3 consists of 13 residues. The CDR3 sequence: CASSQGEKAEAFF.

V and J are TRBV29-1 and TRBJ1-1. The CDR3 spans 12 residues. Germline V gene lookup returns CDR1 SQVTM and CDR2 ANQGSEA. CDR3 loop: CSVATVKDVAFF.

The chain carries TRBV6-1 and TRBJ1-4. CDR1 and CDR2 from the germline V gene are MNHNS and SASEGT. There are 16 residues in the CDR3. The CDR3 sequence is CASSLLVGPANEKLFF.

The chain has TRBV5-1 and TRBJ1-1; TCRdb picks TRBD1, but there is no DNA to check that call. The V gene's germline CDR1 is SGHRS and CDR2 YFSETQ. The CDR3 extends over 14 amino acids. The chain's CDR3 is CASRPGTGATEAFF.

The V and J genes are TRBV10-3 and TRBJ2-5; TCRdb lists TRBD2, though no DNA is available to test this call. The CDR3 consists of 17 residues. Germline-derived CDR1 and CDR2 are ENHRY and SYGVKD. The chain's CDR3 is CAISERGIAGTQETQYF.

The chain is built from TRBV4-2 and TRBJ1-2; TCRdb's assignment of TRBD1 cannot be checked, as there is no DNA. The CDR3 is made up of 15 amino acids. The germline V gene has CDR1 LGHNA and CDR2 YNFKEQ. The CDR3 loop reads CASSPRTGDNYGYTF.

The V and J genes are TRBV6-4 and TRBJ1-2. The germline V gene has CDR1 MRHNA and CDR2 SNTAGT. CDR3 length: 15 residues. CDR3 residues: CASSDTISPRAGYTF.

The chain joins TRBV7-8 to TRBJ2-2; TCRdb calls TRBD2, which cannot be checked without DNA. The V gene's germline CDR1 is SGHVS and CDR2 FQNEAQ. There are 15 residues in the CDR3. This CDR3 is CASSLAAGESGELFF.

The rearrangement links TRBV28 to TRBJ2-5; TCRdb outputs TRBD1, but without DNA this stays unchecked. Germline V gives CDR1 MDHEN, CDR2 SYDVKM. The CDR3 covers 15 residues. This chain's CDR3 is CASSLGGQRMETQYF. Drawing the rest from reference TRBV28 and TRBJ2-5, the complete variable domain is DVKVTQSSRYLVKRTGEKVFLECVQDMDHENMFWYRQDPGLGLRLIYFSYDVKMKEKGDIPEGYSVSREKKERFSLILESASTNQTSMYLCASSLGGQRMETQYFGPGTRLLVL.

The chain uses TRBV7-9 and TRBJ2-1; TCRdb reports TRBD2, a call that lacks DNA to check it against. The CDR3 loop spans 15 amino acids. CDR1 SEHNR and CDR2 FQNEAQ come from the germline V gene (reference sequence). The CDR3: CASSLRAGGWNEQFF.